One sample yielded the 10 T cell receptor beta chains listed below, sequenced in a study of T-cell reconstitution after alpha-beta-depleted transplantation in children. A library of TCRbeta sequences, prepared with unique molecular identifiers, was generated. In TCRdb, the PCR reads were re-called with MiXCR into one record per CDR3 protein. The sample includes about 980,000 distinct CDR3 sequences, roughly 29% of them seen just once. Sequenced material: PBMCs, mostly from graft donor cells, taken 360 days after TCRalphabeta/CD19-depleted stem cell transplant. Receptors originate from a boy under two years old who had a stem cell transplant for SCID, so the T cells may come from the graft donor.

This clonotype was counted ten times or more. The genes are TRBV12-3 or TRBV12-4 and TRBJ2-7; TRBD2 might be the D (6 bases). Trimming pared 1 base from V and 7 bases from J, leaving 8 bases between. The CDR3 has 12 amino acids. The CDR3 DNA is TGTGCCAGCAGTTTAGGGCGGGGTGAGCAGTACTTC. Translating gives CASSLGRGEQYF.

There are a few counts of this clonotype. CDR3 loop: CASSLGPQSAQYF. CDR3 DNA: TGTGCCAGCAGCTTAGGTCCCCAATCTGCGCAGTATTTT. The chain uses TRBV7-2 and TRBJ2-3; D not resolved. This CDR3 has 13 residues. The V gene lost 1 base and the J gene lost 10 bases, with 12 bases spanning the gap. The germline gives CDR1 SGHTA, CDR2 FQGNSA.

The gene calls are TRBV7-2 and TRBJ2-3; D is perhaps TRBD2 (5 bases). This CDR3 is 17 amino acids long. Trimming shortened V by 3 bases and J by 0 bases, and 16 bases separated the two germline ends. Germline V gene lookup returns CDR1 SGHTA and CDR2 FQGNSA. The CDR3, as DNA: TGTGCCAGCAGCTTTGACGTCGGTAGCGTAAGCACAGATACGCAGTATTTT. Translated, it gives CASSFDVGSVSTDTQYF.

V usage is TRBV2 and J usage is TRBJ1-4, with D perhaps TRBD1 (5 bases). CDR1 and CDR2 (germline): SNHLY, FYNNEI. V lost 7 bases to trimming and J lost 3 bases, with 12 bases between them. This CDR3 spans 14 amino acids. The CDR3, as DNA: TGTGCCAGCATGCCCCACAGGTCTAATGAAAAACTGTTTTTT. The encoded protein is CASMPHRSNEKLFF.

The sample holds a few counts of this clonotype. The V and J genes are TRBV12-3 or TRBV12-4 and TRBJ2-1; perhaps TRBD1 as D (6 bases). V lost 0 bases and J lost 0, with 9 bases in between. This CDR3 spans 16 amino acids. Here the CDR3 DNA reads TGTGCCAGCAGTTTAGCGCAGGGGCACTCCTACAATGAGCAGTTCTTC. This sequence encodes CASSLAQGHSYNEQFF.

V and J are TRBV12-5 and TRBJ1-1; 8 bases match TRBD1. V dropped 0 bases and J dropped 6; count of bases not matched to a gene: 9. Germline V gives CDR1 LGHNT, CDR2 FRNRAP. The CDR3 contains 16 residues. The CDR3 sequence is CASGLVRIQGDAEAFF. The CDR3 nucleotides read TGTGCTAGTGGTTTGGTCCGTATACAGGGGGACGCTGAAGCTTTCTTT.

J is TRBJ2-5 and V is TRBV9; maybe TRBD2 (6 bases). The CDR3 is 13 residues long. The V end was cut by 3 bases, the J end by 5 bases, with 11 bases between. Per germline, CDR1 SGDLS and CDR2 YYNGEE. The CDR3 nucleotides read TGTGCCAGCAGCGCGGGACTTCGGGAGACCCAGTACTTC. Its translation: CASSAGLRETQYF.

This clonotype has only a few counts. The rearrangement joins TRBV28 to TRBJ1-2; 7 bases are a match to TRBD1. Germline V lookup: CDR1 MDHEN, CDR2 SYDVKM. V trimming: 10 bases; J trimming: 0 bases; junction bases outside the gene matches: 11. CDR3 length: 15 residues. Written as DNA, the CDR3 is TGTGCCACCAGAGCCGGGACAGCCACTAACTATGGCTACACCTTC. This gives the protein CATRAGTATNYGYTF.

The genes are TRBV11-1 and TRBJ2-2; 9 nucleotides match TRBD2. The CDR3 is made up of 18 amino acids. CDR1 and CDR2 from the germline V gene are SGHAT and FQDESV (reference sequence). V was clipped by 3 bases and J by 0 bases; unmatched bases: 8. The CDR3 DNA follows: TGTGCCAGCAGCTTGGCGCGGGGGGGGACAGCGAACACCGGGGAGCTGTTTTTT. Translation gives CASSLARGGTANTGELFF.

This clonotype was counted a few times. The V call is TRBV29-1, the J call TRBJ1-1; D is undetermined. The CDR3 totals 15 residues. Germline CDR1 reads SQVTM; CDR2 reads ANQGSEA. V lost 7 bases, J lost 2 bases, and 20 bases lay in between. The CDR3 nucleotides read TGCAGCGGCTCGGGAAACTCCGAGGGTAACACTGAAGCTTTCTTT. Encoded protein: CSGSGNSEGNTEAFF.